These 9 T cell receptor beta chains were sequenced from one sample in a study of shared clonotypes between healthy human individuals. The assay was immunoSEQ multiplex PCR, and TCRdb's table has in-frame clones only and misses some. The table shows 550,000 to 850,000 clones, with around 70% occurring only once. Sequenced material: memory CD4+ T cells sorted from blood. Noted subset: CD45RA-negative fraction. These TCRs come from a woman under 40 in good health.

This clone was counted a few times. The V call is TRBV19, the J call TRBJ1-1; no definite D call. V gave up 5 bases and J gave up 8 bases, with 15 bases separating them. The CDR3 totals 13 residues. Germline-derived CDR1 and CDR2 are LNHDA and SQIVND (reference sequence). CDR3 sequence (DNA): TGTGCCAGTAGTCCTCGGGGTCCAGCGGAAGCTTTCTTT. Translated: CASSPRGPAEAFF.

V gene TRBV28 combines with J gene TRBJ2-3, with D possibly called TRBD1 or TRBD2 (5 bases each). CDR1 and CDR2 from the germline V gene are MDHEN and SYDVKM. The CDR3 runs to 16 residues. V lost 4 bases to trimming and J lost 4 bases, with 18 bases between them. CDR3: CASSWFAGIGADTQYF. The CDR3 coding sequence is TGTGCCAGCAGTTGGTTCGCAGGGATCGGGGCAGATACGCAGTATTTT. Complete variable domain (other parts from reference TRBV28 and TRBJ2-3): DVKVTQSSRYLVKRTGEKVFLECVQDMDHENMFWYRQDPGLGLRLIYFSYDVKMKEKGDIPEGYSVSREKKERFSLILESASTNQTSMYLCASSWFAGIGADTQYFGPGTRLTVL.

The chain is built from TRBV28 and TRBJ1-1; no firm D call. This CDR3 spans 12 amino acids. Germline V CDR1 and CDR2: MDHEN, SYDVKM. The germline V and J ends were trimmed by 6 bases and 1 base, with 6 bases remaining between them. Here the CDR3 reads CASRRQNTEAFF. The CDR3 DNA reads TGTGCCAGCAGACGACAGAACACTGAAGCTTTCTTT.

V gene TRBV29-1 combines with J gene TRBJ2-3; 7 bases match TRBD2. V shed 7 bases, J shed 4 bases, and the junction held 2 bases outside the gene matches. The CDR3 consists of 11 residues. In germline, CDR1 is SQVTM, CDR2 ANQGSEA. The CDR3 DNA reads TGCAGCGGGGCGGGGGCAGATACGCAGTATTTT. Amino acid sequence: CSGAGADTQYF.

This chain links TRBV6-6 with TRBJ2-3; a possible D gene is TRBD2 (5 bases). Germline V gene lookup returns CDR1 MNHNY and CDR2 SVGAGI (reference sequence). The CDR3 is 13 amino acids. V gave up 5 bases and J gave up 3 bases, with 9 bases separating them. The DNA for the CDR3 is TGTGCCAGCAGTCCTAGAGGGACAGATACGCAGTATTTT. Protein: CASSPRGTDTQYF.

The genes are TRBV10-3 and TRBJ1-1; D not certain. This CDR3 has 15 residues. Germline loops: CDR1 ENHRY, CDR2 SYGVKD. V lost 5 bases and J lost 2, with 15 bases in between. CDR3 residues: CAISTVRAGNTEAFF. CDR3 DNA sequence: TGTGCCATCAGTACGGTCCGGGCGGGAAACACTGAAGCTTTCTTT.

V is TRBV28 and J is TRBJ2-5; no reliable D call. The J call is doubtful: the DNA matches TRBJ2-7 better. The CDR3 has 14 residues. Germline V gene lookup returns CDR1 MDHEN and CDR2 SYDVKM. CDR3 residues: CASSPEPATYEQYF. The CDR3 nucleotides read TGTGCCAGCAGTCCGGAGCCGGCAACCTACGAGCAGTACTTC.

V gene TRBV23-1 combines with J gene TRBJ2-3; 7 bases align to TRBD1. TRBV23-1 is annotated as an ORF whose role is uncertain. With 0 bases clipped from V and 2 bases from J, the junction kept 8 bases outside the gene matches. The CDR3 runs to 17 residues. The CDR3 DNA reads as TGCGCCAGCAGTCAATCGGAGGACAGGATATCCACAGATACGCAGTATTTT. Protein sequence: CASSQSEDRISTDTQYF.

Note on this clone: This same CDR3 is encoded by further DNA sequences in the sample. V and J are TRBV19 and TRBJ2-2; no firm D call. V gave up 4 bases and J gave up 5 bases, with 11 bases separating them. CDR1 and CDR2 (germline): LNHDA, SQIVND (reference sequence). The CDR3 has 14 residues. CDR3 in DNA: TGTGCCAGTAGTAAAGGATCCGGAACCGGGGAGCTGTTTTTT. Translation: CASSKGSGTGELFF.